This TCR beta chain was recovered during a study of blood T cell repertoires in COVID-19. In the study overall: Acute and convalescent COVID-19 specimens originated in the United States, Italy and Spain. T cells, B-cell-depleted T cells, or PBMCs supplied cDNA or gDNA.

The authors' processing: Estimation of nucleated cell counts was performed using reference gene primer amplification. TCRdb keeps only in-frame clones here, not all; method: immunoSEQ multiplex PCR. Clone size and V and J calls were adopted from that table, with D and trimming inferred from the DNA. Here the sample spans about 130,000 clones, 88% being singletons. This clone was seen more than once but under ten times. Other nucleotide sequences in the sample specify the same CDR3. The V and J ends lost 5 bases and 9 bases, in that order; junction bases with no gene match: 1. Germline values: CDR1 LGHDT, CDR2 YNNKEL (reference sequence). The CDR3 is 11 residues long.

The source is a middle-aged man with acute or convalescent COVID-19. The specimen sequenced was peripheral blood. J is TRBJ2-1 and V is TRBV3-1 (or the pseudogene TRBV3-2), with 7 nucleotides matching TRBD1. The CDR3 DNA sequence: TGTGCCAGCAGCTCAGGGGGTGAGCAGTTCTTC. It yields the protein CASSSGGEQFF.